This TCR beta chain stems from a study of OX40 agonist ivuxolimab in advanced cancers. For the wider study: The costimulatory receptor OX40 (CD134) was targeted by ivuxolimab, a fully human IgG2 agonistic monoclonal antibody. Intravenous ivuxolimab was administered to patients every 2 weeks at six dose levels: 0.01, 0.1, 0.3, 1.5, 3 and 10 mg/kg. Of the roughly 51 dose-escalation patients, hepatocellular carcinoma was present in about 20, melanoma in about 15, renal cell carcinoma in 9 and head and neck cancer in 9. In the dose-escalation cohort, around 80% of patients were male, and the mean age was roughly 60 years with a range of about 23 to 79. Patients were allowed to have had prior anti-PD-1, anti-PD-L1 or anti-CTLA-4 therapy, and approximately 41% of the dose-escalation patients had previously received checkpoint inhibitors. Partial responses occurred in three dose-escalation patients: two with cutaneous melanoma and one with hepatocellular carcinoma. The point of sequencing TCRbeta in the periphery was to test whether ivuxolimab changed TCR sequence diversity and drove clonal T-cell expansion. The paper reports the monotherapy dose-escalation portion (N of about 50 patients) of the phase I ivuxolimab trial. Points the paper makes about the study in general: At doses of 0.1 to 3.0 mg/kg, clonal expansion of both CD4+ and CD8+ T cells in blood was seen between baseline and week 6. After ivuxolimab, more expanded clones were found on average in CD8+ T cells than in CD4+ T cells. The antigen specificity of the clonally expanded peripheral T cells was not determined. Low levels of normalized T-cell clonal expansion were also seen in some patients who did not respond. In partial responders in the 0.1-3.0 mg/kg groups, normalized peripheral clonal expansion was found to be among the lowest, especially among CD8+ T cells.

The germline V gene gives CDR1 as SGDLS and CDR2 as YYNGEE. V and J lose 2 bases and 2 bases, and a span of 9 bases separates them. From the cysteine up to the phenylalanine, the CDR3 has a length of 14 residues. CDR3 DNA is the only sequence kept; it has 42 bases, read in frame from the first base. Patients with autoimmune disease history or receiving systemic immunosuppression were excluded from the trial. In every dose cohort, peripheral blood was drawn for TCR sequencing at baseline, cycle 4 day 1, and cycle 7 day 1. The samples were taken from a phase I, first-in-human, multicenter, open-label dose-escalation trial of ivuxolimab. The trial enrolled adults with locally advanced or metastatic head and neck squamous cell, hepatocellular, melanoma or renal cell carcinoma. Before TCR sequencing, CD4+ and CD8+ T cells were separately sorted from peripheral blood. About this clone itself: The antigen it binds to is not known. Base qualities are not provided; no much larger clone lies one nucleotide away.

To sequence the TCRbeta CDR3 region, genomic DNA was isolated from the sorted cells. The immunoSEQ Assay was used for sequencing of TCRbeta CDR3 regions. TCRdb limited this immuneACCESS table to in-frame rearrangements with V and J called. A share of clones is missing; checked studies link under half to unresolved V genes, and the rest is unexplained. The sample table contains tens of thousands of clones; only one count was recorded for 79% of them. Clones ranked in the top ten supply around 14% of the sample. The source is an adult with an advanced solid tumor such as melanoma, head and neck, liver or kidney cancer. Sequencing used CD4+ or CD8+ T cells sorted from blood, obtained in a trial of the OX40 agonist ivuxolimab. The rearrangement combines TRBV9 with TRBJ2-3; no D gene is confidently identified. The CDR3 region reads CASSVNTDTDTQYF. The bases read TGTGCCAGCAGCGTCAACACGGACACAGATACGCAGTATTTT.